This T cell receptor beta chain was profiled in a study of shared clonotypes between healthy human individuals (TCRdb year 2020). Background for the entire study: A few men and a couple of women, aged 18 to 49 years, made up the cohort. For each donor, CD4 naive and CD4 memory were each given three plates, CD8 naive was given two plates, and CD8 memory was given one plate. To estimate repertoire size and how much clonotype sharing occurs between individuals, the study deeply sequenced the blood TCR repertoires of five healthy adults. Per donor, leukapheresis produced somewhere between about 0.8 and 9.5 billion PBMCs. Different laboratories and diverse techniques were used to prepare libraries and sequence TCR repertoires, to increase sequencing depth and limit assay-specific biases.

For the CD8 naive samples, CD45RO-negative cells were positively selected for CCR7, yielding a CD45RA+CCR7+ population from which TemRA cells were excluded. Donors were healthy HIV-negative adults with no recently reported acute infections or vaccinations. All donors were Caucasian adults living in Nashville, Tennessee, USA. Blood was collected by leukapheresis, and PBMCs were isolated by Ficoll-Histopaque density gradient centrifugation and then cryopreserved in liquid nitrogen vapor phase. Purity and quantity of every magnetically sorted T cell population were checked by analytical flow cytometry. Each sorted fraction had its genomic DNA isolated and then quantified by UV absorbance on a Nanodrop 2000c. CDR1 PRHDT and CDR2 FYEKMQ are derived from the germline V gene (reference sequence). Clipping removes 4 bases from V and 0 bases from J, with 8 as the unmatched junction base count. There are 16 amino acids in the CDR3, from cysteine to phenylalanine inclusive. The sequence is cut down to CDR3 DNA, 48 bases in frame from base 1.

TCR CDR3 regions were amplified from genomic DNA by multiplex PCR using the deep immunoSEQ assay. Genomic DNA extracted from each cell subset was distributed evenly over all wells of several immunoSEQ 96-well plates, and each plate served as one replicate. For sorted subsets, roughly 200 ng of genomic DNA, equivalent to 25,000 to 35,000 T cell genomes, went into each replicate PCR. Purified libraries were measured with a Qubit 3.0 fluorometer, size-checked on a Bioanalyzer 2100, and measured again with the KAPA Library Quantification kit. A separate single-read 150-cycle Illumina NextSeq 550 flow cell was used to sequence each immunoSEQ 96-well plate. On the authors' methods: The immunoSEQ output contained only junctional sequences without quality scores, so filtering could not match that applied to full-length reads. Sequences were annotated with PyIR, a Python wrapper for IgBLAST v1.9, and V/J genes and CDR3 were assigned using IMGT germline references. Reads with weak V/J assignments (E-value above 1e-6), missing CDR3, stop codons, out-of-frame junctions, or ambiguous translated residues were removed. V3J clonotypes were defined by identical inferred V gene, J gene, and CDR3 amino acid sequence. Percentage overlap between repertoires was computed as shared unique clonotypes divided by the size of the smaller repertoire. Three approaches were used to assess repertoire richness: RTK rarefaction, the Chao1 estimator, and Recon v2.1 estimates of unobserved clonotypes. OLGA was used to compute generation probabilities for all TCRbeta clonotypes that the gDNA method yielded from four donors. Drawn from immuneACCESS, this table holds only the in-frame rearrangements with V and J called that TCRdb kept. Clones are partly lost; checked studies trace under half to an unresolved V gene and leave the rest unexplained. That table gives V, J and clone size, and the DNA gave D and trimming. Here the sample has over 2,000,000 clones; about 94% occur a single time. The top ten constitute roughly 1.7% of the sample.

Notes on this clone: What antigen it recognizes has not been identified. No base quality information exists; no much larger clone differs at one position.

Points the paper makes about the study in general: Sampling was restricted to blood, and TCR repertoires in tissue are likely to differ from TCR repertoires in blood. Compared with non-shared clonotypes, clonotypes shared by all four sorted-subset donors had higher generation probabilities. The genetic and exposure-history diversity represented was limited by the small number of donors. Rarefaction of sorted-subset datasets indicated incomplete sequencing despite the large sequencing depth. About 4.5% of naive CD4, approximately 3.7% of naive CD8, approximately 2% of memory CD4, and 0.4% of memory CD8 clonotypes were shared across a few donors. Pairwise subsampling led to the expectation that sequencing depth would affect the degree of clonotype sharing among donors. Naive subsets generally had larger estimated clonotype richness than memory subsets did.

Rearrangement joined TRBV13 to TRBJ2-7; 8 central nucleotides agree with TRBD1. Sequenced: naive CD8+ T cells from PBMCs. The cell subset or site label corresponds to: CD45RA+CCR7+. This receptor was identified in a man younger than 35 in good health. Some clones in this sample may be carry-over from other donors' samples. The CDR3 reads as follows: CASSSPDRERSYEQYF. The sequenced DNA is TGTGCCAGCAGCTCACCGGACAGGGAACGCTCCTACGAGCAGTACTTC.